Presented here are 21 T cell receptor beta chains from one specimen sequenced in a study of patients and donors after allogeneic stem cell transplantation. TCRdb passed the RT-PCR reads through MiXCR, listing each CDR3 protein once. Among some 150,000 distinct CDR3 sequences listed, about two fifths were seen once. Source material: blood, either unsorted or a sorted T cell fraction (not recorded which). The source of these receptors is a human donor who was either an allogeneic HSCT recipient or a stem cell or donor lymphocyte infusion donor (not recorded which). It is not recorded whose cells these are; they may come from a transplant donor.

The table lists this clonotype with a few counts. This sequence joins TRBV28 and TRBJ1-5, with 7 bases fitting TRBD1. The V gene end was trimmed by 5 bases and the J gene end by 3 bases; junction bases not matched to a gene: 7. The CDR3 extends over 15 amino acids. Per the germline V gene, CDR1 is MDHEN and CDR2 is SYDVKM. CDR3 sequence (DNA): TGTGCCAGCAGTACGAGACAGGGTGTCAATCAGCCCCAGCATTTT. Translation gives CASSTRQGVNQPQHF.

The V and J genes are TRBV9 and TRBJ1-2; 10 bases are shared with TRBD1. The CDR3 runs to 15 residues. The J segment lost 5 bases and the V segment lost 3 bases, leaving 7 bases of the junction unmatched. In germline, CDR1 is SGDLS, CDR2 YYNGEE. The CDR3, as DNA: TGTGCCAGCAGCGCGACAGGGGGCACAGGGTATGGCTACACCTTC. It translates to CASSATGGTGYGYTF.

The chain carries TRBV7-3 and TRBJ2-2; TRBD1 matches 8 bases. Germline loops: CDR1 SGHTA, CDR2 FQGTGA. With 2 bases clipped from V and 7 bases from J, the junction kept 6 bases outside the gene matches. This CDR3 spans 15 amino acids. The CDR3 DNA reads TGTGCCAGCAGCTTACAACCCAGGGGGCTCGGGGAGCTGTTTTTT. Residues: CASSLQPRGLGELFF.

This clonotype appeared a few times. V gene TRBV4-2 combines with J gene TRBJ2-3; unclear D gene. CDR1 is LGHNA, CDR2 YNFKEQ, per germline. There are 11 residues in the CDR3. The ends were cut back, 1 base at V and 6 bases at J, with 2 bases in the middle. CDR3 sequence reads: CASSQGDTQYF. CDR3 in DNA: TGTGCCAGCAGCCAAGGCGATACGCAGTATTTT.

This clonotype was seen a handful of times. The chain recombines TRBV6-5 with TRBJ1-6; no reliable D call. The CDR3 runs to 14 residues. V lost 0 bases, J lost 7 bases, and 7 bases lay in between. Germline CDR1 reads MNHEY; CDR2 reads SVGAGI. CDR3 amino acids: CASSYSTLNSPLHF. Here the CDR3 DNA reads TGTGCCAGCAGTTACTCGACTCTCAATTCACCCCTCCACTTT.

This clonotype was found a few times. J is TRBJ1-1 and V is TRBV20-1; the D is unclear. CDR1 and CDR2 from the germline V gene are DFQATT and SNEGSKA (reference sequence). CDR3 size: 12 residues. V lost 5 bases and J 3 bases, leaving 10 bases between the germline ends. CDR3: CSAPIPYTEAFF. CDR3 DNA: TGCAGTGCTCCGATCCCGTACACTGAAGCTTTCTTT.

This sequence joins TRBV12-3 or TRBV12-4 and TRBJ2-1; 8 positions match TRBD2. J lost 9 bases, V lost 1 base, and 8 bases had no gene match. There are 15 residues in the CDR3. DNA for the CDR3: TGTGCCAGCAGTTTAGACGGGGGGGCCCTCGGTGAGCAGTTCTTC. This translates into CASSLDGGALGEQFF.

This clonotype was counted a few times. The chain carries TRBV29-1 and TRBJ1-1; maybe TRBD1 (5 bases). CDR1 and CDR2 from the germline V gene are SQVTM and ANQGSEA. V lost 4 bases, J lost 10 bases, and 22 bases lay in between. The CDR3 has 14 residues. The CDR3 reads CSVGDHFPPQSAFF. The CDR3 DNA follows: TGCAGCGTTGGGGACCATTTTCCACCCCAGTCAGCTTTCTTT.

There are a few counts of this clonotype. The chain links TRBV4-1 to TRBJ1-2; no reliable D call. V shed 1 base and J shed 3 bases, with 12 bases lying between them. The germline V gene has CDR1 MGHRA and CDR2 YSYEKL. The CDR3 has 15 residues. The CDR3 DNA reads TGCGCCAGCAGCCAAGGTCCGCAGGTAGACTATGGCTACACCTTC. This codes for CASSQGPQVDYGYTF.

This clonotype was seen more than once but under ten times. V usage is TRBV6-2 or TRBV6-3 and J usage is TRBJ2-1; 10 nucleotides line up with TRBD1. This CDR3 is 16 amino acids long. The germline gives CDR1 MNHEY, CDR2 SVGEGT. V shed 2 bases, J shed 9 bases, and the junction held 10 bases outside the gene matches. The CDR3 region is CASSYLRQGADGEQFF. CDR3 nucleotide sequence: TGTGCCAGCAGTTACCTACGACAGGGGGCAGATGGTGAGCAGTTCTTC.

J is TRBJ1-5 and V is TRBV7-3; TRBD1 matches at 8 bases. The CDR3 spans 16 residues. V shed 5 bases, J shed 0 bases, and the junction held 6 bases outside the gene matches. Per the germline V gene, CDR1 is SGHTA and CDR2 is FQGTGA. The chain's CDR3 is CASSVRTGNSNQPQHF. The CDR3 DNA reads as TGTGCCAGCAGCGTAAGGACAGGGAATAGCAATCAGCCCCAGCATTTT. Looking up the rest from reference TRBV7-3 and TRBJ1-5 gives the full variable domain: GAGVSQTPSNKVTEKGKYVELRCDPISGHTALYWYRQSLGQGPEFLIYFQGTGAADDSGLPNDRFFAVRPEGSVSTLKIQRTERGDSAVYLCASSVRTGNSNQPQHFGDGTRLSIL.

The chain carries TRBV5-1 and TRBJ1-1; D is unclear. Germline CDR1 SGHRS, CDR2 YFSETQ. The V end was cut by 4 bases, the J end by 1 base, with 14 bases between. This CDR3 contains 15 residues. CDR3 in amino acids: CASSLGAVGNTEAFF. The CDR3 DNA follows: TGCGCCAGCAGCCTGGGAGCAGTTGGGAACACTGAAGCTTTCTTT. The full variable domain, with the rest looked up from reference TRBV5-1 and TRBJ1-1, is KAGVTQTPRYLIKTRGQQVTLSCSPISGHRSVSWYQQTPGQGLQFLFEYFSETQRNKGNFPGRFSGRQFSNSRSEMNVSTLELGDSALYLCASSLGAVGNTEAFFGQGTRLTVV.

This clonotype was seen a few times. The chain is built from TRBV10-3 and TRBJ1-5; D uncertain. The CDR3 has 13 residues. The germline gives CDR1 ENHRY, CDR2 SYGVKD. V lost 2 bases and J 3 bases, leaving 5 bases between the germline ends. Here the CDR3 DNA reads TGTGCCATCAGTGAGAGCGACAATCAGCCCCAGCATTTT. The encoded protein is CAISESDNQPQHF.

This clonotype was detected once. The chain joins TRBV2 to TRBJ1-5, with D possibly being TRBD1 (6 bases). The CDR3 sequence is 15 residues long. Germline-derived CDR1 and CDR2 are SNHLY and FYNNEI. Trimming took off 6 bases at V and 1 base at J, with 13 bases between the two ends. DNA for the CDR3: TGTGCCAGCAGACTACAGGGAGGAAGCAATCAGCCCCAGCATTTT. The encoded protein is CASRLQGGSNQPQHF.

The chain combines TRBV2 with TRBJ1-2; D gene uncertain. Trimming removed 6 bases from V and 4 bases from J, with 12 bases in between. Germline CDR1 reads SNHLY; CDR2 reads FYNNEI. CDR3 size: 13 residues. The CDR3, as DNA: TGTGCCAGCAGCACTGAGAATACCTATGGCTACACCTTC. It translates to CASSTENTYGYTF.

The CDR3 reads CASSLYGLRGMETQYF. The DNA for the CDR3 is TGTGCCAGCAGTTTATATGGGTTGCGGGGGATGGAGACCCAGTACTTC. V and J are TRBV27 and TRBJ2-5; 7 bases align to TRBD2. The CDR3 is made up of 16 amino acids. V dropped 1 base and J dropped 5; count of bases not matched to a gene: 10. Germline V CDR1 and CDR2: MNHEY, SMNVEV (reference sequence).

The CDR3 protein is CASSQDRRQGAGGYTF. The CDR3 DNA sequence: TGTGCCAGCAGCCAAGATAGGAGACAGGGGGCAGGTGGCTACACCTTC. V usage is TRBV4-2 and J usage is TRBJ1-2; 10 bases align to TRBD1. The germline gives CDR1 LGHNA, CDR2 YNFKEQ. The length of the CDR3 is 16 residues. The trim removed 0 bases at V and 7 bases at J, leaving 8 bases unmatched.

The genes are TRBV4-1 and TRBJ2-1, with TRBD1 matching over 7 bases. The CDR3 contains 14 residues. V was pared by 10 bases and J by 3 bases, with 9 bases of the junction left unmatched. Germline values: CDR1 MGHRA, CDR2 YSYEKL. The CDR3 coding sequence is TGCGCCACCACCCCGGACAGGAGCTACAATGAGCAGTTCTTC. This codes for CATTPDRSYNEQFF.

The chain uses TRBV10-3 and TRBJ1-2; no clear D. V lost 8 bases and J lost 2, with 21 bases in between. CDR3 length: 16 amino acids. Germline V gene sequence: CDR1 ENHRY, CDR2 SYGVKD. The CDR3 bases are TGTGCCATCCTAACAATTCACATGGCGGGGAACTATGGCTACACCTTC. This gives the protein CAILTIHMAGNYGYTF.

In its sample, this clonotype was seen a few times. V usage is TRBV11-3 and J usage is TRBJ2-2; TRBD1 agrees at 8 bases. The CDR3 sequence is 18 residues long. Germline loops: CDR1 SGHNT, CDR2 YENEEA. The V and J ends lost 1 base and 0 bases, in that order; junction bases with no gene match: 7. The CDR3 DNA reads TGTGCCAGCAGCTTAGGCTCCTGGGGACAGGCGAACACCGGGGAGCTGTTTTTT. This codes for CASSLGSWGQANTGELFF.

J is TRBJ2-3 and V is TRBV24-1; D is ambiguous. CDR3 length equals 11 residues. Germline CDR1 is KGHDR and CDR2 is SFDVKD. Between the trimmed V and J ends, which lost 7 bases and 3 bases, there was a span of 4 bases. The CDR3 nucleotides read TGTGCCACCAGGGATACAGATACGCAGTATTTT. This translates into CATRDTDTQYF.